This T cell receptor beta chain stems from a study of shared clonotypes between healthy human individuals. The CDR3 loop spans 14 amino acids. The J segment lost 5 bases and the V segment lost 2 bases, leaving 3 bases of the junction unmatched. Germline CDR1 MNHEY, CDR2 SVGAGI. In the source study's methods: Filtering of immunoSEQ junctional sequences could not match full-length read filtering. Using immunoSEQ multiplex PCR, the repertoire was profiled, and TCRdb retains in-frame clones only, with some absent. The D gene and trimming were derived from the DNA, and the V and J assignments and clone size from that table. Of about 1.9 million clones listed, approximately 92% are singletons. Naive CD8 cells, CD45RO-negative and positively selected for CCR7, excluded terminally differentiated effector memory CD45RA+ cells. The study's findings and limits: Represented diversity (both genetic and exposure-history) was limited by the small number of donors.

As for this clone: Its antigen remains unidentified.

The sequenced sample consisted of naive CD8+ T cells from PBMCs. This clonotype originated in a young man in good health. Some clones in this sample may be carry-over from other donors' samples. J is TRBJ2-1 and V is TRBV6-5; TRBD2 aligns across 7 bases. For the CDR3, the DNA is TGTGCCAGCAGTTACGGGGAGGGGAACAATGAGCAGTTCTTC. Translated: CASSYGEGNNEQFF.